Following are 7 T cell receptor beta chains from one sample sequenced in a study of shared clonotypes between healthy human individuals. Naive CD8 cells comprised CD45RO-negative, CCR7-positively selected cells, excluding terminally differentiated effector memory CD45RA+ cells. Method: immunoSEQ multiplex PCR; TCRdb's copy keeps in-frame clones and lacks some. Of about 2.1 million clones in the sample, around 95% were seen once. The sequencing input was naive CD8+ T cells from PBMCs. The receptors stem from a young man in good health. Some clones in this sample may be carry-over from other donors' samples.

To note about this clone: An end of the junction does not agree with germline; a read error may underlie this. Other DNA sequences in this specimen translate into the identical CDR3. The chain recombines TRBV14 with TRBJ2-1; D possibly uses TRBD1 or TRBD2 (5 bases each). This CDR3 spans 17 amino acids. The germline V gene encodes CDR1 SGHDN and CDR2 FVKESK. CDR3 sequence: CASSQEGPRDLYNEQFF. For the CDR3, the DNA is TGTGCCAGCAGTCAAGAAGGACCGAGGGACCTCTACAATGAGCAGTTCTTC.

This rearrangement joins TRBV27 to TRBJ1-2; TRBD1 matches at 8 bases. Germline loops: CDR1 MNHEY, CDR2 SMNVEV (reference sequence). This CDR3 is 18 amino acids long. Trimming cost V 5 bases and J 1 base; bases outside gene matches: 15. The CDR3 is CASSPLGQGRGFNYGYTF. The CDR3 DNA reads TGTGCCAGCAGTCCCCTTGGACAGGGAAGGGGTTTTAACTATGGCTACACCTTC.

The chain links TRBV6-5 to TRBJ2-5; perhaps TRBD2 as D (5 bases). This CDR3 is built from 11 residues. Trimming pared 7 bases from V and 4 bases from J, leaving 7 bases between. CDR1 and CDR2 from the germline V gene are MNHEY and SVGAGI. CDR3 protein: CASMAGETQYF. The CDR3 nucleotides are TGTGCCAGCATGGCGGGAGAGACCCAGTACTTC.

V gene TRBV29-1 combines with J gene TRBJ1-6, with 9 bases fitting TRBD1. CDR3 size: 16 residues. Germline CDR1 reads SQVTM; CDR2 reads ANQGSEA. V shed 2 bases, J shed 6 bases, and the junction held 8 bases outside the gene matches. CDR3 residues: CSVELTGGLGNSPLHF. The DNA for the CDR3 is TGCAGCGTTGAACTTACAGGGGGCCTCGGTAATTCACCCCTCCACTTT.

The gene calls are TRBV6-6 and TRBJ1-1; D unclear. CDR1 and CDR2 from the germline V gene are MNHNY and SVGAGI (reference sequence). The CDR3 contains 14 residues. V was trimmed by 7 bases and J by 1 base, leaving 13 bases between them. CDR3 protein: CASTWVRGNTEAFF. The CDR3 DNA reads as TGTGCCAGCACGTGGGTGCGGGGGAACACTGAAGCTTTCTTT.

The chain is built from TRBV2 and TRBJ1-2; possible D gene TRBD1, 6 bases. There are 15 residues in the CDR3. Trimming took 1 base from V and 4 from J, leaving 13 bases between them. CDR1 and CDR2 from the germline V gene are SNHLY and FYNNEI. The CDR3 protein is CASSEGEGEPYGYTF. The CDR3 DNA sequence: TGTGCCAGCAGTGAAGGTGAGGGGGAACCCTATGGCTACACCTTC.

The V gene is TRBV30, the J gene TRBJ1-4; 11 bases match TRBD1. With V trimmed by 1 base and J by 10 bases, 8 bases remained unmatched. This CDR3 has 15 amino acids. Germline V CDR1 and CDR2: GTSNPN, SVGIG (reference sequence). The CDR3 coding sequence is TGTGCCTGGAGTGGGGGACAGGGGGAAGAGGTAAAACTGTTTTTT. This sequence encodes CAWSGGQGEEVKLFF.